Below, 25 T cell receptor beta chains from the same sample are listed, as sequenced in a study of cytomegalovirus exposure and HLA in healthy donors. PCR employed 60 Vbeta and 13 Jbeta primers. The repertoire was sequenced with immunoSEQ multiplex PCR; TCRdb's copy has only in-frame clones and lacks some. The sample totals roughly 100,000 clones. Material: PBMCs. The receptors stem from a man between 45 and 60 years old in good health and CMV-seronegative.

As DNA, the CDR3 is TGTGCCAGCAGGGATACCAGCGGACCTTACAATGAGCAGTTCTTC. This encodes CASRDTSGPYNEQFF. The V gene is TRBV5-6, the J gene TRBJ2-1; possible D gene TRBD2, 5 bases. From germline, CDR1 is SGHDT and CDR2 YYEEEE. CDR3 length equals 15 residues. V lost 5 bases and J 4 bases, leaving 16 bases between the germline ends.

This chain links TRBV6-6 with TRBJ1-2; no firm D call. This CDR3 has 13 amino acids. V dropped 3 bases and J dropped 6 bases, with 11 bases sitting between them. Germline loops: CDR1 MNHNY, CDR2 SVGAGI (reference sequence). CDR3 sequence: CASSYAGQDGYTF. As DNA, the CDR3 is TGTGCCAGCAGTTATGCGGGTCAGGATGGCTACACCTTC.

The CDR3 DNA reads TGTGCCAGCAGCATTCTAGCGGGACGGCAAGAGACCCAGTACTTC. Protein product: CASSILAGRQETQYF. The rearrangement uses TRBV5-4 and TRBJ2-5, with TRBD2 identical over 9 bases. The germline CDR1 and CDR2 sequences are SGHNT and YYREEE (reference sequence). The CDR3 sequence is 15 residues long. The trim removed 4 bases at V and 2 bases at J, leaving 6 bases unmatched.

Here the CDR3 reads CASGLNGQAEAFF. The CDR3 nucleotides read TGTGCCAGCGGATTAAACGGACAGGCTGAAGCTTTCTTT. The gene calls are TRBV27 and TRBJ1-1; TRBD1 aligns across 7 bases. V shed 8 bases and J 6 bases; nucleotides not matched to a gene: 9. Germline V gene lookup returns CDR1 MNHEY and CDR2 SMNVEV (reference sequence). CDR3 length: 13 residues.

The V and J genes are TRBV6-1 and TRBJ1-1; a possible D gene is TRBD1 (5 bases). Germline CDR1 MNHNS, CDR2 SASEGT. The V end lost 6 bases, the J end lost 0 bases, and 11 bases lay between the germline ends. The CDR3 consists of 14 residues. The CDR3 spells CASRIGEVNTEAFF. Written as DNA, the CDR3 is TGTGCCAGCAGAATAGGGGAAGTGAACACTGAAGCTTTCTTT.

The chain is built from TRBV6-5 and TRBJ1-1, with D tentatively TRBD1 (5 bases). Germline CDR1 reads MNHEY; CDR2 reads SVGAGI. This CDR3 region has 14 residues. V was shortened by 6 bases and J by 4 bases, with 15 bases between the two germline ends. The CDR3 reads CASSLRRGGTEAFF. CDR3 bases: TGTGCCAGCAGCCTCAGGAGGGGTGGCACTGAAGCTTTCTTT.

V usage is TRBV6-5 and J usage is TRBJ1-5; D is uncertain. The CDR3 consists of 14 residues. Germline values: CDR1 MNHEY, CDR2 SVGAGI. The V and J ends lost 3 bases and 5 bases respectively, with 11 bases between them. This CDR3 is CASSYSGIHQPQHF. CDR3 bases: TGTGCCAGCAGTTATTCAGGAATACATCAGCCCCAGCATTTT.

With respect to this clone: Distinct nucleotide sequences in the sample also encode this CDR3. In nucleotides, the CDR3 is TGTGCCAGCAGCAGACAGGGAGATCAGCCCCAGCATTTT. It translates to CASSRQGDQPQHF. The chain is built from TRBV7-2 and TRBJ1-5, with 7 bases aligning to TRBD1. Germline lookup yields CDR1 SGHTA and CDR2 FQGNSA. This CDR3 region has 13 residues. Trimming took 5 bases from V and 5 from J; bases not matched to a gene: 3.

The chain couples TRBV7-9 to TRBJ2-3; D uncertain. The CDR3 sequence is 15 residues long. Trimming cost V 5 bases and J 0 bases, with 12 bases left between them. Germline V CDR1 and CDR2: SEHNR, FQNEAQ (reference sequence). The CDR3 DNA sequence: TGTGCCAGCAGCCCCCCCGGGTCCAGCACAGATACGCAGTATTTT. Its translation is CASSPPGSSTDTQYF. The whole variable domain, filled in from reference TRBV7-9 and TRBJ2-3, reads DTGVSQNPRHKITKRGQNVTFRCDPISEHNRLYWYRQTLGQGPEFLTYFQNEAQLEKSRLLSDRFSAERPKGSFSTLEIQRTEQGDSAMYLCASSPPGSSTDTQYFGPGTRLTVL.

The chain joins TRBV13 to TRBJ2-5, with TRBD2 as a possible D gene (6 bases). Germline V gene data show CDR1 as PRHDT and CDR2 as FYEKMQ (reference sequence). The CDR3 consists of 14 residues. The V end lost 1 base, the J end lost 5 bases, and 11 bases lay between the germline ends. CDR3 region: CASSLVLAGETQYF. The CDR3 nucleotides read TGTGCCAGCAGCTTAGTACTAGCTGGGGAGACCCAGTACTTC.

The chain employs TRBV15 and TRBJ1-6; D perhaps matches TRBD1 (5 bases). This CDR3 region has 16 residues. Trimming removed 4 bases at V and 8 bases at J, with 18 bases between. Germline CDR1 and CDR2: LNHNV and YYDKDF (reference sequence). The DNA for the CDR3 is TGTGCCACCAGCAAACCAGGAAGGGGTCTAGATTCACCCCTCCACTTT. It encodes CATSKPGRGLDSPLHF. Looking up the rest from reference TRBV15 and TRBJ1-6 gives the full variable domain: DAMVIQNPRYQVTQFGKPVTLSCSQTLNHNVMYWYQQKSSQAPKLLFHYYDKDFNNEADTPDNFQSRRPNTSFCFLDIRSPGLGDTAMYLCATSKPGRGLDSPLHFGNGTRLTVT.

Here the CDR3 DNA reads TGCGCCAGCAGCCAAGATTCCGGGACAGGGGGTGGCTACACCTTC. Translation: CASSQDSGTGGGYTF. The rearrangement joins TRBV4-3 to TRBJ1-2; 11 bases fit TRBD1. V was pared by 0 bases and J by 7 bases, with 4 bases of the junction left unmatched. The germline V gene encodes CDR1 LGHNA and CDR2 YSLEER. The CDR3 sequence is 15 residues long.

The chain recombines TRBV18 with TRBJ2-2; D might be TRBD1 (5 bases). CDR3 length equals 15 residues. Germline CDR1 is KGHSH and CDR2 is LQKENI. The V and J ends lost 3 bases and 2 bases respectively, with 10 bases between them. The CDR3 spells CASSPQGPNTGELFF. CDR3 in DNA: TGTGCCAGCTCACCCCAGGGCCCCAACACCGGGGAGCTGTTTTTT.

The chain employs TRBV18 and TRBJ2-5; possibly TRBD1 for D (6 bases). CDR1 is KGHSH, CDR2 LQKENI, per germline. The CDR3 is made up of 15 amino acids. The V gene lost 5 bases and the J gene lost 5 bases, with 18 bases spanning the gap. The CDR3 DNA is TGTGCCAGCTCAGAGGGGGACCTTTCTGTGGAGACCCAGTACTTC. It specifies CASSEGDLSVETQYF.

The chain combines TRBV7-9 with TRBJ2-1; no clear D gene. This CDR3 contains 11 residues. Germline loops: CDR1 SEHNR, CDR2 FQNEAQ (reference sequence). Trimming removed 5 bases from V and 9 bases from J, with 8 bases in between. The CDR3 loop is CASSLSGEQFF. The CDR3 region has the DNA TGTGCCAGCAGCCTTAGTGGTGAGCAGTTCTTC.

The chain employs TRBV9 and TRBJ1-5; D unresolved. Germline CDR1 reads SGDLS; CDR2 reads YYNGEE. Trimming removed 3 bases at V and 0 bases at J, with 7 bases between. The CDR3 extends over 14 amino acids. Here the CDR3 reads CASSADYSNQPQHF. In DNA form, the CDR3 reads TGTGCCAGCAGCGCGGACTATAGCAATCAGCCCCAGCATTTT. Combining the CDR3 with reference TRBV9 and TRBJ1-5 gives the whole variable domain DSGVTQTPKHLITATGQRVTLRCSPRSGDLSVYWYQQSLDQGLQFLIQYYNGEERAKGNILERFSAQQFPDLHSELNLSSLELGDSALYFCASSADYSNQPQHFGDGTRLSIL.

The chain recombines TRBV4-3 with TRBJ1-1, with D possibly TRBD1 on 6 matching bases. V shed 2 bases and J shed 4 bases, with 11 bases lying between them. The CDR3 length is 14 residues. CDR1 LGHNA and CDR2 YSLEER come from the germline V gene. The CDR3 sequence is CASSQLRGGTEAFF. The CDR3 bases are TGCGCCAGCAGCCAACTGAGGGGGGGCACTGAAGCTTTCTTT.

The V and J genes are TRBV19 and TRBJ1-1, with a weak D call TRBD1 (6 bases). Deletions cut 5 bases from V and 1 base from J, with 8 bases between. The CDR3 consists of 13 residues. Germline CDR1 and CDR2: LNHDA and SQIVND (reference sequence). The CDR3 nucleotides read TGTGCCAGTAGTGGACAGTCGAACACTGAAGCTTTCTTT. It yields the protein CASSGQSNTEAFF.

The genes are TRBV13 and TRBJ2-7; 13 bases fit TRBD2. The CDR3 totals 17 residues. The V gene end was trimmed by 0 bases and the J gene end by 5 bases; junction bases not matched to a gene: 7. Germline loops: CDR1 PRHDT, CDR2 FYEKMQ (reference sequence). The CDR3 sequence: CASSLGWTSGRVDEQYF. The CDR3 DNA reads as TGTGCCAGCAGCTTAGGTTGGACTAGCGGGAGAGTCGACGAGCAGTACTTC.

On this clone: Relative to the germline gene, one junction end is altered; a read error may explain this. J is TRBJ1-1 and V is TRBV5-6; maybe TRBD1 (5 bases). Germline-derived CDR1 and CDR2 are SGHDT and YYEEEE. The CDR3 contains 15 residues. CDR3 amino acids: CASSKAYPGNTEDFF. Here the CDR3 DNA reads TGTGCCAGCAGCAAAGCCTACCCAGGGAACACTGAAGATTTCTTT.

The chain employs TRBV25-1 and TRBJ1-1, with D possibly TRBD1 on 6 matching bases. CDR3 length: 15 amino acids. CDR1 is MGHDK, CDR2 SYGVNS, per germline. Trimming removed 6 bases at V and 4 bases at J, with 18 bases between. The CDR3, as DNA: TGTGCCAGCAGGGGGGCGGGGGCCTGGGGCACTGAAGCTTTCTTT. Translated, it gives CASRGAGAWGTEAFF.

The chain couples TRBV18 to TRBJ2-5; 12 nucleotides match TRBD1. The CDR3 sequence is 17 residues long. Germline lookup yields CDR1 KGHSH and CDR2 LQKENI. J lost 5 bases, V lost 2 bases, and 9 bases had no gene match. The CDR3 here is CASSPNEGTGGAETQYF. CDR3 nucleotides: TGTGCCAGCTCACCAAACGAAGGGACAGGGGGCGCTGAGACCCAGTACTTC.

The chain couples TRBV9 to TRBJ2-2; D is unclear. CDR1 and CDR2 (germline): SGDLS, YYNGEE. This CDR3 has 15 residues. With 0 bases removed from V and 3 bases from J, the gap between germline ends came to 9 bases. CDR3 protein: CASSVVAEHTGELFF. The CDR3 nucleotides read TGTGCCAGCAGCGTAGTTGCGGAGCACACCGGGGAGCTGTTTTTT.

This chain joins TRBV5-1 and TRBJ2-1; no definite D call. V was trimmed by 0 bases and J by 7 bases, leaving 11 bases between them. Per the germline V gene, CDR1 is SGHRS and CDR2 is YFSETQ. This CDR3 spans 14 amino acids. The CDR3 coding sequence is TGCGCCAGCAGCTTGGCGCGACTCGGGAATGAGCAGTTCTTC. Translated, it gives CASSLARLGNEQFF.

To note about this clone: Germline is not matched at one junction end, which may reflect a read error. The same CDR3 also results from other DNA sequences found in this sample. The rearrangement uses TRBV29-1 and TRBJ2-1; 8 bases are shared with TRBD2. The CDR3 runs to 13 residues. Per germline, CDR1 SQVTM and CDR2 ANQGSEA. DNA of the CDR3: TGCAGCATCCGGGAGGGCGCGGGAGGCACTTCACTCTTC. It is translated as CSIREGAGGTSLF.